These T cell receptor beta chains were read from a single sample in a study of CD8 T cells in ankylosing spondylitis. From the 5' RACE reads, TCRdb called clonotypes with MiXCR, one entry per CDR3 protein. The sample includes about 500,000 distinct CDR3 sequences, more than 9.5% of them seen just once. Sequenced sample: blood, either unsorted or a sorted T cell fraction (not recorded which). The receptors stem from a male donor with ankylosing spondylitis. Each CDR3 is given with its conserved first and last residue. A D gene is named only where the DNA matches it firmly. A row's size may be missing; if present it is once, few, many or a size class.

v_gene	abundance	d_gene	j_gene	CDR3aa	CDR3nt
TRBV20-1	few	TRBD1	TRBJ1-5	CSAPDRVRDQPQHF	TGCAGTGCCCCTGACAGGGTAAGAGATCAGCCCCAGCATTTT
TRBV11-3	.	.	TRBJ2-5	CASSSYGQSQETQYF	TGTGCCAGCAGCTCCTATGGACAGTCTCAAGAGACCCAGTACTTC
TRBV5-1	few	.	TRBJ1-6	CASSVDSRNSPLHF	TGCGCCAGCAGCGTGGACAGCCGTAATTCACCCCTCCACTTT
TRBV15	few	TRBD1	TRBJ1-5	CATSRDRPGQGRNQPQHF	TGTGCCACCAGCAGAGATAGGCCGGGACAGGGTCGTAATCAGCCCCAGCATTTT
TRBV10-3	few	.	TRBJ1-4	CAISEIRANEKLFF	TGTGCCATCAGTGAAATCAGGGCTAATGAAAAACTGTTTTTT
TRBV5-1	.	.	TRBJ1-2	CASSSGTDGRGSYTF	TGCGCCAGCAGCTCCGGGACCGACGGGCGGGGTAGCTACACCTTC
TRBV27	.	.	TRBJ2-1	CASSILDSYEQFF	TGTGCCAGCAGCATACTAGACTCATATGAGCAGTTCTTC
TRBV7-2	few	TRBD1	TRBJ2-1	CASSLGTVQYNEQFF	TGTGCCAGCAGCCTCGGGACAGTTCAATACAATGAGCAGTTCTTC
TRBV12-3/TRBV12-4	few	TRBD2	TRBJ2-1	CASSLGTSGSAYNEQFF	TGTGCCAGCAGTCTTGGGACTAGCGGGAGCGCCTACAATGAGCAGTTCTTC
TRBV18	few	.	TRBJ1-1	CASSLQSEAFF	TGTGCCAGCTCCCTTCAAAGTGAAGCTTTCTTT
TRBV6-5	.	.	TRBJ2-5	CASTRDQTQYF	TGTGCCAGCACCCGAGACCAGACCCAGTACTTC
TRBV4-1	many	.	TRBJ1-5	CASSQDTVQPQHF	TGCGCCAGCAGCCAAGATACCGTCCAGCCCCAGCATTTT
TRBV15	.	.	TRBJ2-1	CATSSLGGSSYNEQFF	TGTGCCACCAGCAGTTTGGGGGGAAGCTCCTACAATGAGCAGTTCTTC
TRBV24-1	.	.	TRBJ2-2	CATSESAAGELFF	TGTGCCACCAGTGAGTCTGCGGCCGGGGAGCTGTTTTTT
TRBV5-1	few	.	TRBJ2-2	CASRPGTRNTGELFF	TGCGCCAGCAGACCCGGGACTCGAAACACCGGGGAGCTGTTTTTT
TRBV4-1	.	.	TRBJ1-1	CASSFFYGQSSTEAFF	TGCGCCAGCTCTTTCTTCTACGGACAGTCTTCCACTGAAGCTTTCTTT
TRBV29-1	few	.	TRBJ1-1	CSVSGRQVLGTEAFF	TGCAGCGTCTCCGGGAGACAGGTCCTCGGTACTGAAGCTTTCTTT
TRBV27	many	TRBD1	TRBJ1-2	CASSRQGDYGYTF	TGTGCCAGCAGCCGACAGGGCGACTATGGCTACACCTTC
TRBV7-2	many	TRBD1	TRBJ2-2	CASSLRDRGFGELFF	TGTGCCAGCAGCTTACGGGACAGGGGTTTCGGGGAGCTGTTTTTT
TRBV4-1	few	.	TRBJ1-6	CASSQVGDPLHF	TGCGCCAGCAGCCAAGTGGGGGATCCCCTCCACTTT
TRBV11-2	.	TRBD2	TRBJ2-5	CASSSGTSGYQETQYF	TGTGCCAGCAGCTCAGGGACTAGCGGGTACCAAGAGACCCAGTACTTC
TRBV5-1	few	TRBD1	TRBJ2-5	CASSPRQGGQETQYF	TGCGCCAGCAGCCCCCGACAGGGTGGCCAAGAGACCCAGTACTTC
TRBV20-1	few	TRBD2	TRBJ2-1	CSAPYRAGGHYNEQFF	TGCAGTGCCCCCTATCGAGCGGGAGGGCATTACAATGAGCAGTTCTTC
TRBV20-1	few	TRBD2	TRBJ2-1	CSARLGLAGDNEQFF	TGCAGTGCTAGGCTAGGACTAGCGGGGGACAATGAGCAGTTCTTC
TRBV29-1	.	.	TRBJ1-1	CSVEAGSNTEAFF	TGCAGCGTTGAGGCGGGTTCGAACACTGAAGCTTTCTTT
TRBV20-1	.	.	TRBJ2-3	CSASWQDTQYF	TGCAGTGCTAGTTGGCAAGATACGCAGTATTTT
TRBV20-1	many	.	TRBJ2-7	CSLQDGTYEQYF	TGCAGTTTACAGGACGGAACCTACGAGCAGTACTTC
TRBV5-1	many	TRBD1	TRBJ1-1	CASSLQGDTEAFF	TGCGCCAGCAGCTTACAGGGGGACACTGAAGCTTTCTTT
TRBV7-2	.	TRBD1	TRBJ2-6	CASSLTLLTGRYGANVLTF	TGTGCCAGCAGCTTAACCCTATTGACAGGGCGCTATGGGGCCAACGTCCTGACTTTC
TRBV10-3	.	TRBD2	TRBJ2-1	CAISDGAGGHNEQFF	TGTGCCATCAGTGACGGAGCGGGAGGCCACAATGAGCAGTTCTTC
TRBV11-1	.	TRBD1	TRBJ2-2	CASSSMRTGGATTGELFF	TGTGCCAGCAGCTCAATGCGGACAGGGGGCGCAACCACCGGGGAGCTGTTTTTT
TRBV7-2	many	TRBD2	TRBJ2-1	CASSLALAGGNEQFF	TGTGCCAGCAGCTTAGCCCTAGCGGGAGGAAATGAGCAGTTCTTC
TRBV5-1	.	.	TRBJ2-1	CASSLDQGSSYNEQFF	TGCGCCAGCAGCTTGGACCAGGGAAGCTCCTACAATGAGCAGTTCTTC
TRBV7-9	.	.	TRBJ1-1	CASSLNSRSTEAFF	TGTGCCAGCAGCTTGAATTCCCGTTCCACTGAAGCTTTCTTT
TRBV20-1	many	TRBD2	TRBJ2-1	CSASGARRLAGDEQFF	TGCAGTGCTAGTGGAGCGCGTCGGCTAGCGGGCGATGAGCAGTTCTTC
TRBV11-2	.	.	TRBJ1-6	CASSLGSVGNSPLHF	TGTGCCAGCAGCTTAGGTTCTGTCGGTAATTCACCCCTCCACTTT
TRBV5-1	many	.	TRBJ1-1	CASSPRGNTEAFF	TGCGCCAGCAGCCCCAGGGGTAACACTGAAGCTTTCTTT
TRBV20-1	.	.	TRBJ2-1	CSARVDRVSSYNEQFF	TGCAGTGCTAGAGTTGACAGAGTCAGCTCCTACAATGAGCAGTTCTTC
TRBV12-3/TRBV12-4	.	TRBD2	TRBJ2-1	CASRTGTSSYNEQFF	TGTGCCAGCAGAACCGGGACTAGCAGCTACAATGAGCAGTTCTTC
TRBV24-1	.	.	TRBJ2-3	CATAPVSTDTQYF	TGTGCCACCGCACCGGTGAGCACAGATACGCAGTATTTT
TRBV5-4	few	TRBD2	TRBJ2-1	CASSPGLAGVSYNEQFF	TGTGCCAGCAGCCCGGGACTAGCGGGGGTTTCCTACAATGAGCAGTTCTTC
TRBV4-1	.	TRBD2	TRBJ2-1	CASSQVSGTRYNEQFF	TGCGCCAGCAGCCAAGTGAGCGGGACTCGGTACAATGAGCAGTTCTTC
TRBV24-1	many	.	TRBJ2-1	CAIQQASNEQFF	TGTGCCATCCAGCAGGCCTCCAATGAGCAGTTCTTC
TRBV3-1	few	.	TRBJ2-3	CASSLIEGDTQYF	TGTGCCAGCAGCCTAATCGAGGGGGATACGCAGTATTTT
TRBV20-1	few	.	TRBJ2-7	CSARDQGTYEQYF	TGCAGTGCTAGAGATCAGGGGACCTACGAGCAGTACTTC
TRBV6-1	.	.	TRBJ1-5	CASSEALINQPQHF	TGTGCCAGCAGTGAAGCGCTCATCAATCAGCCCCAGCATTTT
TRBV7-2	many	TRBD2	TRBJ2-3	CASSLARAGGADTQYF	TGTGCCAGCAGCTTAGCGCGGGCGGGAGGGGCGGATACGCAGTATTTT
TRBV12-3/TRBV12-4	many	TRBD1	TRBJ1-2	CASSQQRQGGYTF	TGTGCCAGCAGCCAGCAGAGACAGGGGGGCTACACCTTC
TRBV7-9	.	.	TRBJ2-7	CASSLAGRFAYEQYF	TGTGCCAGCAGCTTAGCGGGCAGGTTCGCCTACGAGCAGTACTTC
TRBV18	.	TRBD2	TRBJ2-7	CASSPQRSGSSYEQYF	TGTGCCAGCTCACCGCAAAGGAGCGGGAGCTCCTACGAGCAGTACTTC
TRBV18	.	.	TRBJ1-6	CASSLQANDNSPLHF	TGTGCCAGCTCACTTCAGGCGAACGATAATTCACCCCTCCACTTT
TRBV5-1	few	.	TRBJ1-1	CASTRWAEANTEAFF	TGCGCCAGCACACGGTGGGCAGAAGCAAACACTGAAGCTTTCTTT
TRBV7-2	few	.	TRBJ2-4	CASSLSRTGSPDIQYF	TGTGCCAGCAGCTTAAGCAGAACGGGAAGTCCGGACATTCAGTACTTC
TRBV20-1	few	.	TRBJ1-1	CSARDLANTEAFF	TGCAGTGCTAGAGATCTAGCGAACACTGAAGCTTTCTTT
TRBV20-1	.	.	TRBJ2-1	CSVPGPGLNEQFF	TGCAGTGTTCCGGGACCAGGACTCAATGAGCAGTTCTTC